Listed here are 28 T cell receptor beta chains from one sample, sequenced in a study of low-dose radiotherapy and immunotherapy resistance in tumors (dated by TCRdb to 2021 to 2024). Sequencer: Illumina HiSeq 2500. Superscript III and a set of TRAV- and TRBV-specific primers were used to synthesize first-strand cDNA, so that both TCRalpha and TCRbeta chains were covered. A roughly 19-cycle PCR with Phusion amplified the TCRs, pairing a constant-region primer with the adapter that was attached to the V primers. TCRdb's own reprocessing of the public reads used fastp at Q25 and MiXCR and kept productive beta chains. Records with the same CDR3 protein are collapsed into one entry carrying the most frequent genes and DNA. The table for this sample lists 70,000 to 95,000 distinct CDR3 sequences; about 18% of them were counted only once. About 2.5% of the sample comes from the top ten. The time point label here, explained by the study, means: before trial treatment.

Sequenced material: PBMCs, taken before treatment. Every receptor here comes from a male donor with prostate cancer.

This clonotype has ten or more counts. The J gene is TRBJ2-2, the V gene TRBV7-3; D unclear. Trimming left V 1 base short and J 6 bases short, with 6 bases between. The CDR3 spans 13 residues. Germline CDR1 reads SGHTA; CDR2 reads FQGTGA. The CDR3, as DNA: TGTGCCAGCAGCTTAAACGCGGCCGGGGAGCTGTTTTTT. It specifies CASSLNAAGELFF.

V usage is TRBV6-2 or TRBV6-3 and J usage is TRBJ2-5, with TRBD2 matching over 11 bases. The CDR3 length is 20 residues. Germline V gives CDR1 MNHEY, CDR2 SVGEGT. V shed 7 bases and J 4 bases; nucleotides not matched to a gene: 23. The DNA for the CDR3 is TGTGCCAGCACTCCGAGGGACAGGAGATTAGCGGGGGGGCCGGGAGAGACCCAGTACTTC. As protein: CASTPRDRRLAGGPGETQYF.

This clonotype was detected ten times or more. The chain links TRBV9 to TRBJ2-3; 13 nucleotides agree with TRBD2. The ends lost 0 bases at V and 1 base at J; junction bases unmatched: 5. CDR1 SGDLS and CDR2 YYNGEE come from the germline V gene. The CDR3 has 18 amino acids. This CDR3 is CASSVAGTSGGGTDTQYF. DNA for the CDR3: TGTGCCAGCAGCGTAGCTGGTACTAGCGGGGGGGGCACAGATACGCAGTATTTT.

Ten or more counts support this clonotype. V usage is TRBV29-1 and J usage is TRBJ2-2; 10 positions match TRBD1. Germline loops: CDR1 SQVTM, CDR2 ANQGSEA. J gave up 7 bases and V 6 bases, and 11 bases lay outside the gene matches. This CDR3 spans 15 amino acids. In DNA, the CDR3 is TGCAGCGTCAAGGCGCCGGGACAGGGGAGCGGGGAGCTGTTTTTT. This gives the protein CSVKAPGQGSGELFF.

Many counts were recorded for this clonotype. The chain employs TRBV7-9 and TRBJ2-7; no definite D call. The V gene lost 3 bases and the J gene lost 6 bases, with 12 bases spanning the gap. The CDR3 spans 13 residues. Per germline, CDR1 SEHNR and CDR2 FQNEAQ (reference sequence). Written as DNA, the CDR3 is TGTGCCAGCAGCTTCGGTGGGGTGGTCGAGCAGTACTTC. Translated, it gives CASSFGGVVEQYF.

This clonotype was recorded many times. V and J are TRBV6-2 or TRBV6-3 and TRBJ1-2, with D tentatively TRBD1 (5 bases). The germline V gene has CDR1 MNHEY and CDR2 SVGEGT. Deletions cut 3 bases from V and 3 bases from J, with 14 bases between. This CDR3 is 15 amino acids long. The CDR3 loop is CASSYSVGRDYGYTF. CDR3 bases: TGTGCCAGCAGTTATAGTGTCGGCAGGGACTATGGCTACACCTTC.

V is TRBV20-1 and J is TRBJ2-1; D is possibly TRBD1 (7 bases). This CDR3 has 16 residues. CDR1 and CDR2 (germline): DFQATT, SNEGSKA (reference sequence). Trimming took off 6 bases at V and 4 bases at J, with 22 bases between the two ends. The CDR3 loop is CSARTGAGSYYNEQFF. The CDR3 nucleotides read TGCAGTGCCAGAACAGGGGCGGGATCTTATTACAATGAGCAGTTCTTC.

With regard to this clonotype: A read error is the likely source, as a far larger clone sits one nucleotide away. The chain is built from TRBV5-1 and TRBJ2-7; D gene uncertain. The V and J ends lost 3 bases and 7 bases respectively, with 17 bases between them. Germline CDR1 is SGHRS and CDR2 is YFSETQ. The CDR3 loop spans 14 amino acids. The CDR3 reads CASSSHSSYNEQYF. The CDR3 DNA follows: TGCGCCAGCAGCTCTCATAGCTCCTACAATGAGCAGTACTTC.

This clonotype was seen many times. This chain uses TRBV7-2 with TRBJ1-1; tentatively, D is TRBD1 (6 bases). Germline values: CDR1 SGHTA, CDR2 FQGNSA. The CDR3 runs 14 residues. Trimming stripped 5 bases from V and 5 bases from J, with 15 bases between. The CDR3 sequence is CASSVTGYLTEAFF. The CDR3 DNA follows: TGTGCCAGCAGCGTCACAGGGTATTTGACTGAAGCTTTCTTT.

This clonotype came up many times. CDR3 region: CASSLILAGGSYNEQFF. Here the CDR3 DNA reads TGTGCCAGCAGCTTAATACTAGCGGGGGGGTCCTACAATGAGCAGTTCTTC. This chain connects TRBV5-6 to TRBJ2-1; 13 bases fit TRBD2. V shed 2 bases, J shed 1 base, and the junction held 3 bases outside the gene matches. The CDR3 totals 17 residues. Germline V lookup: CDR1 SGHDT, CDR2 YYEEEE.

At least ten counts were recorded for this clonotype. J is TRBJ1-2 and V is TRBV15; D remains ambiguous. With 0 bases removed from V and 0 bases from J, the gap between germline ends came to 5 bases. CDR3 length: 14 amino acids. Germline-derived CDR1 and CDR2 are LNHNV and YYDKDF (reference sequence). CDR3 region: CATSRDYANYGYTF. The CDR3 DNA reads as TGTGCCACCAGCAGAGATTATGCTAACTATGGCTACACCTTC.

This clonotype was detected many times. J is TRBJ1-6 and V is TRBV19; 7 nucleotides align to TRBD1. Germline assignment: CDR1 LNHDA and CDR2 SQIVND (reference sequence). After removal of 6 bases from V and 8 bases from J, the junction contained 22 bases not matched to a gene. This CDR3 contains 19 residues. The CDR3 DNA reads TGTGCCAGTAGAGGTGCCCGGCCAGGGGGAAAATCTCTTGATTCACCCCTCCACTTT. Its protein product is CASRGARPGGKSLDSPLHF.

This clonotype was seen more than once but under ten times. The rearrangement joins TRBV19 to TRBJ2-1; 10 nucleotides line up with TRBD1. J lost 16 bases, V lost 5 bases, and 17 bases had no gene match. The CDR3 has 15 residues. Germline CDR1 is LNHDA and CDR2 is SQIVND (reference sequence). CDR3 loop: CASSPKNAGTGEGFF. CDR3 in DNA: TGTGCCAGTAGTCCCAAGAACGCCGGGACAGGGGAAGGATTCTTC. The full variable domain, with the rest looked up from reference TRBV19 and TRBJ2-1, is DGGITQSPKYLFRKEGQNVTLSCEQNLNHDAMYWYRQDPGQGLRLIYYSQIVNDFQKGDIAEGYSVSREKKESFPLTVTSAQKNPTAFYLCASSPKNAGTGEGFFGPGTRLTVL.

This clonotype was seen at least ten times. The rearrangement uses TRBV6-5 and TRBJ1-5; D possibly corresponds to TRBD1 (6 bases). From germline, CDR1 is MNHEY and CDR2 SVGAGI. The CDR3 is 13 residues long. V gave up 4 bases and J gave up 4 bases, with 8 bases separating them. CDR3 region: CASSSGQNQPQHF. In DNA, the CDR3 is TGTGCCAGCAGTTCCGGACAGAATCAGCCCCAGCATTTT.

This clonotype has ten or more counts. V usage is TRBV2 and J usage is TRBJ2-2; 8 bases are shared with TRBD1. Germline V lookup: CDR1 SNHLY, CDR2 FYNNEI. J lost 7 bases, V lost 6 bases, and 7 bases had no gene match. The CDR3 runs 14 residues. The chain's CDR3 is CASRLQGVFGELFF. CDR3 bases: TGTGCCAGCAGGCTACAGGGGGTGTTCGGGGAGCTGTTTTTT. Looking up the rest from reference TRBV2 and TRBJ2-2 gives the full variable domain: EPEVTQTPSHQVTQMGQEVILRCVPISNHLYFYWYRQILGQKVEFLVSFYNNEISEKSEIFDDQFSVERPDGSNFTLKIRSTKLEDSAMYFCASRLQGVFGELFFGEGSRLTVL.

At least ten counts were recorded for this clonotype. This chain uses TRBV19 with TRBJ1-5; D not resolved. Trimming left V 9 bases short and J 1 base short, with 16 bases between. The CDR3 length is 15 residues. Germline V CDR1 and CDR2: LNHDA, SQIVND (reference sequence). CDR3 DNA: TGTGCCAGCGCCACTTTGGACCTAAGCAATCAGCCCCAGCATTTT. It yields the protein CASATLDLSNQPQHF.

The chain combines TRBV7-2 with TRBJ2-1; 10 positions match TRBD2. Looked up from germline, CDR1 is SGHTA and CDR2 is FQGNSA. The CDR3 totals 15 residues. Trimming at V came to 1 base and at J to 10 bases, leaving 7 bases not matched to a gene. Here the CDR3 DNA reads TGTGCCAGCAGCTTAGTGGCTAGCGGGGGTTTGGAGCAGTTCTTC. It codes for CASSLVASGGLEQFF.

The table lists this clonotype with a count of one. The J gene is TRBJ2-6, the V gene TRBV10-2, with D unclear. Germline CDR1 and CDR2: WSHSY and SAAADI. CDR3 length: 15 amino acids. V dropped 3 bases and J dropped 1 base, with 7 bases sitting between them. In DNA, the CDR3 is TGCGCCAGCAGTGATCGCCTATCTGGGGCCAACGTCCTGACTTTC. It specifies CASSDRLSGANVLTF.

This clonotype occurred many times. The chain is built from TRBV10-3 and TRBJ2-5; 9 positions match TRBD2. Germline CDR1 ENHRY, CDR2 SYGVKD. This CDR3 has 17 residues. The junction had 11 bases not matched to a gene; V was cut back by 1 base and J by 5 bases. CDR3 DNA sequence: TGTGCCATCAGTGAGTACCCGAGAAGCGGGGGGATCGAGACCCAGTACTTC. This translates into CAISEYPRSGGIETQYF.

This clonotype came up many times. The J gene is TRBJ2-3, the V gene TRBV2; D is ambiguous. CDR3 length equals 13 residues. Germline assignment: CDR1 SNHLY and CDR2 FYNNEI. V was trimmed by 6 bases and J by 2 bases, leaving 9 bases between them. The CDR3 coding sequence is TGTGCCAGCAGAACTTTCGACACAGATACGCAGTATTTT. Residues: CASRTFDTDTQYF.

This chain links TRBV5-6 with TRBJ2-1; D perhaps matches TRBD2 (6 bases). Germline values: CDR1 SGHDT, CDR2 YYEEEE. The CDR3 sequence is 13 residues long. The V end lost 1 base, the J end lost 8 bases, and 10 bases lay between the germline ends. The CDR3 loop is CASSLTSIYEQFF. The CDR3, as DNA: TGTGCCAGCAGCTTGACTAGCATCTATGAGCAGTTCTTC. Together with reference TRBV5-6 and TRBJ2-1, the CDR3 gives the full variable domain: DAGVTQSPTHLIKTRGQQVTLRCSPKSGHDTVSWYQQALGQGPQFIFQYYEEEERQRGNFPDRFSGHQFPNYSSELNVNALLLGDSALYLCASSLTSIYEQFFGPGTRLTVL.

This clonotype was detected ten times or more. The chain recombines TRBV6-1 with TRBJ1-2, with D unclear. Trimming stripped 8 bases from V and 8 bases from J, with 15 bases between. CDR1 is MNHNS, CDR2 SASEGT, per germline. This CDR3 is 12 amino acids long. The CDR3 bases are TGTGCCAGCGCCCGCCGGAGTGGGGGCTACACCTTC. It is translated as CASARRSGGYTF.

The table lists this clonotype with many counts. The chain couples TRBV19 to TRBJ1-1; TRBD1 is a possible D gene (5 bases). V shed 5 bases and J shed 4 bases, with 23 bases lying between them. The CDR3 runs to 17 residues. Germline values: CDR1 LNHDA, CDR2 SQIVND (reference sequence). This CDR3 is CASSSLTGGGGGTEAFF. In nucleotides, the CDR3 is TGTGCCAGTAGTTCATTAACCGGGGGGGGAGGTGGCACTGAAGCTTTCTTT.

This clonotype was counted ten times or more. The V and J genes are TRBV19 and TRBJ2-2, with 9 bases lining up with TRBD2. The CDR3 length is 14 residues. Looked up from germline, CDR1 is LNHDA and CDR2 is SQIVND (reference sequence). Trimming removed 3 bases from V and 5 bases from J; junction bases left unmatched: 1. The CDR3 loop is CASSILAGTGELFF. DNA for the CDR3: TGTGCCAGTAGTATTCTAGCGGGAACCGGGGAGCTGTTTTTT.

This clonotype was seen repeatedly, ten times or more. The genes are TRBV20-1 and TRBJ2-3, with D perhaps assigned TRBD1 or TRBD2 (6 bases each). The CDR3 totals 14 residues. Trimming shortened V by 6 bases and J by 0 bases, and 13 bases separated the two germline ends. Germline CDR1 and CDR2: DFQATT and SNEGSKA (reference sequence). DNA of the CDR3: TGCAGTGCACAGGGACTTATTAGCACAGATACGCAGTATTTT. Translation: CSAQGLISTDTQYF.

Notes on this clonotype: This sequence is one base from a far larger clone and is likely a read error. Since the CDR3 does not end with the conserved phenylalanine or tryptophan, this likely comes from a read error. The chain recombines TRBV5-8 with TRBJ2-7; tentatively, D is TRBD2 (5 bases). The CDR3 sequence is 14 residues long. V was trimmed by 4 bases and J by 2 bases, leaving 13 bases between them. Germline lookup yields CDR1 SGHTS and CDR2 YDEGEE. The CDR3 DNA reads TGTGCCAGCAGCCCAGCCGGGATAACCTACGAGCAGTACTTA. This codes for CASSPAGITYEQYL.

This clonotype was counted at least ten times. J is TRBJ1-4 and V is TRBV2; 8 bases align to TRBD1. This CDR3 contains 14 residues. Looked up from germline, CDR1 is SNHLY and CDR2 is FYNNEI. Trimming removed 4 bases from V and 8 bases from J; junction bases left unmatched: 6. The CDR3 nucleotides read TGTGCCAGCAGTGCCGGGACAGGCGGAGAAAAACTGTTTTTT. This gives the protein CASSAGTGGEKLFF.

The rearrangement links TRBV28 to TRBJ1-1; D unresolved. The germline CDR1 and CDR2 sequences are MDHEN and SYDVKM. The CDR3 consists of 11 residues. The ends were cut back, 10 bases at V and 3 bases at J, with 9 bases in the middle. CDR3 region: CATNRDTEAFF. Written as DNA, the CDR3 is TGTGCCACCAACCGGGACACTGAAGCTTTCTTT.